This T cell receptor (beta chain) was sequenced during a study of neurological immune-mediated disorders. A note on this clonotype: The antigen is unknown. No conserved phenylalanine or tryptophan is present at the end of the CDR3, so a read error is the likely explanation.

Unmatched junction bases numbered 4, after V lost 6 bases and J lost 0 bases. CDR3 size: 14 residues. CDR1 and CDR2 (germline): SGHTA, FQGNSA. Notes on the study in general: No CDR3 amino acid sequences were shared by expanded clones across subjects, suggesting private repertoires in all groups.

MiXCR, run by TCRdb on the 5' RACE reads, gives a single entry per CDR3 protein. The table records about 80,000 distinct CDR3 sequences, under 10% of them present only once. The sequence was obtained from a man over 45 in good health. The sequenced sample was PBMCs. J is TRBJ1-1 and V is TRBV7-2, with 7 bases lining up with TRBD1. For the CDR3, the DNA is TGTGCCAGCAGTGGACAGGCAATGAACACTGAAGCTTTCTAT. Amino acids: CASSGQAMNTEAFY.